The entry below describes one TCR beta chain. Its antigen remains unidentified. This record comes from a study of cytomegalovirus exposure and HLA in healthy donors. General study results and limits: Reportedly, TCR beta sequences accurately predicted HLA-A and HLA-B alleles in most subjects. CMV antigen specificity was confirmed in vitro for three CMV-associated chains.

It was with 60 Vbeta and 13 Jbeta primers that the PCR ran. TCRdb keeps only in-frame clones here, not all; method: immunoSEQ multiplex PCR. The data show approximately 160,000 clones, roughly 79% seen once. CDR3 length: 14 amino acids. Trimming took 2 bases from V and 5 from J, leaving 13 bases between them. Germline lookup yields CDR1 SGHTS and CDR2 YDEGEE. J is TRBJ1-1 and V is TRBV5-8; D gene uncertain. Input material: PBMCs. The TCR comes from a man between 35 and 55 years old in good health and CMV-seronegative. Written as DNA, the CDR3 is TGTGCCAGCAGCTTCGGACCCCGGGAGACTGAAGCTTTCTTT. This encodes CASSFGPRETEAFF.